Below, 7 T cell receptor beta chains from the same sample are listed, as sequenced in a study of regulatory T cells in long-lasting Graves disease. Construction of TCR beta libraries relied on iRepertoire HTBI primers and on Arm-PCR targeting CDR3 regions. From the multiplex PCR reads, TCRdb called clonotypes with MiXCR, one entry per CDR3 protein. The data hold approximately 400,000 distinct CDR3 sequences, with 14% to 15% observed a single time. Time point indicated: newly diagnosed GD, antithyroid drugs for less than 3 months. After RNA was extracted from PBMCs, the TCR library was made from it. The same data also went into a second study, on T cells in Graves' hyperthyroidism and ophthalmopathy.

Material: peripheral blood mononuclear cells (PBMCs), obtained at new diagnosis, from a patient treated with antithyroid drugs. Source of these receptors: a woman in her forties with Graves disease.

This clonotype was counted a few times. V and J are TRBV19 and TRBJ1-1; D unresolved. The V gene's germline CDR1 is LNHDA and CDR2 SQIVND (reference sequence). V was trimmed by 10 bases and J by 6 bases, leaving 18 bases between them. The CDR3 runs to 13 residues. The CDR3 loop is CATNGVGEAEAFF. In DNA form, the CDR3 reads TGTGCCACCAACGGAGTTGGGGAAGCTGAAGCTTTCTTT.

This clonotype occurred many times. The rearrangement joins TRBV7-2 to TRBJ1-1, with D unclear. Germline V CDR1 and CDR2: SGHTA, FQGNSA. V was shortened by 3 bases and J by 0 bases, with 8 bases between the two germline ends. This CDR3 has 14 residues. The CDR3 sequence: CASSFKAVNTEAFF. CDR3 nucleotide sequence: TGTGCCAGCAGCTTTAAAGCTGTGAACACTGAAGCTTTCTTT.

The chain employs TRBV7-3 and TRBJ2-2, with 11 bases aligning to TRBD2. This CDR3 spans 19 amino acids. V lost 4 bases, J lost 7 bases, and 17 bases stayed unmatched. Germline CDR1 is SGHTA and CDR2 is FQGTGA. Here the CDR3 DNA reads TGTGCCAGCAGCTCCTTCCCTCATCGACTAGCGGGAAACCACGGGGAGCTGTTTTTT. Protein: CASSSFPHRLAGNHGELFF.

This clonotype was counted many times. The chain is built from TRBV11-2 and TRBJ1-1, with TRBD1 matching 8 bases. The V segment lost 4 bases and the J segment 1 base; nucleotides outside the gene matches: 5. CDR1 and CDR2 from the germline V gene are SGHAT and FQNNGV. The CDR3 has 15 residues. The DNA for the CDR3 is TGTGCCAGCAGCTCGACAGGGGCCGGGAACACTGAAGCTTTCTTT. Translation: CASSSTGAGNTEAFF. Based on the CDR3 plus reference TRBV11-2 and TRBJ1-1, the full variable domain is EAGVAQSPRYKIIEKRQSVAFWCNPISGHATLYWYQQILGQGPKLLIQFQNNGVVDDSQLPKDRFSAERLKGVDSTLKIQPAKLEDSAVYLCASSSTGAGNTEAFFGQGTRLTVV.

The table lists this clonotype with a few counts. The rearrangement joins TRBV7-3 to TRBJ2-2; 7 positions agree with TRBD2. Germline CDR1 SGHTA, CDR2 FQGTGA. The J segment lost 4 bases and the V segment lost 5 bases, leaving 19 bases of the junction unmatched. This CDR3 has 19 amino acids. In DNA, the CDR3 is TGTGCCAGCAGCCTAAGGCCCCCGTGGGGAGGGCATTCCACCGGGGAGCTGTTTTTT. Encoded protein: CASSLRPPWGGHSTGELFF.

In this sample, this clonotype turned up many times. The rearrangement links TRBV20-1 to TRBJ2-5; a weak D match, TRBD1 (5 bases). Trimming took 1 base from V and 1 from J, leaving 10 bases between them. The CDR3 totals 14 residues. Germline lookup yields CDR1 DFQATT and CDR2 SNEGSKA (reference sequence). The CDR3 loop reads CSARVRDSQETQYF. DNA of the CDR3: TGCAGTGCTAGAGTCCGAGACAGCCAAGAGACCCAGTACTTC.

Details on this clonotype: A much larger clone lies one base from this, so it may be a read error. The chain recombines TRBV14 with TRBJ2-3, with 11 nucleotides matching TRBD2. The CDR3 runs to 15 residues. Germline V gives CDR1 SGHDN, CDR2 FVKESK. CDR3 sequence reads: CASGQLAGAADTQYF. The DNA for the CDR3 is TGTGCCAGCGGCCAACTAGCGGGAGCGGCAGATACGCAGTATTTT.